The clone carrying this T cell receptor (beta chain) is judged medium-sized (0.01 to 0.1%). Its target is not known. The data originate from a study of CD8+CD57+ T cells in acquired aplastic anemia. Background on the study: An average of 3.2 ug of DNA was obtained from sorted CD4+ and CD8+ cells.

Study-wide points: The same twenty-nine CD8+ CDR3 sequences occurred in patients and in controls.

For CDR3 and TCR beta VDJ profiling, genomic DNA was the template used. TCRdb processed the reads anew with MiXCR; each CDR3 protein has one entry. The sample lists roughly 200,000 distinct CDR3 sequences, roughly 60% occurring once. V gave up 3 bases and J gave up 6 bases, with 9 bases separating them. Germline values: CDR1 SEHNR, CDR2 FQNEAQ (reference sequence). The CDR3 spans 12 residues. By flow cytometry, patients selected for sequencing had shown an expansion of CD8+CD57+ cells. All patients were therapy-naive when blood was sampled. The genes are TRBV7-9 and TRBJ2-7; possible D gene TRBD1, 6 bases. The receptor was isolated from a human donor with aplastic anemia. The sample consisted of sorted CD4+, CD8+, or CD8+CD57+ T cells (not recorded which) from PBMCs. The CDR3 spells CASSFGRGEQYF. The CDR3 DNA reads TGTGCCAGCAGCTTCGGCAGGGGCGAGCAGTACTTC.